The 22 T cell receptor beta chains listed next were all sequenced from one sample in a study of tumor-infiltrating lymphocytes in primary liver carcinoma (dated by TCRdb to about 2017). The sequencer was an Illumina HiSeq 2500. A constant-region primer and ProtoScript II reverse transcriptase were used to reverse-transcribe TCRbeta-specific cDNA from roughly 480 ng total RNA. The TCRbeta libraries were prepared through three rounds of nested multiplex PCR following a slightly modified ARM-PCR procedure. Multiplex TRBV1-TRBV30 forward primers and a Cbeta reverse primer were used in the first two PCR rounds, each of which was run for 10 cycles. TCRdb ran its own pipeline on the public reads, namely fastp trimming at Q25 and MiXCR clone calling, and kept in-frame beta chains. Rows are unified per CDR3 protein, each entry keeping the most common DNA and genes. In all, the sample holds hundreds of thousands of distinct CDR3 sequences, and around three fifths of those were seen once. Roughly 8.9% of the sample belongs to the ten largest clones.

Blood RNA was extracted from unsorted whole blood with TRIzol reagent; germline DNA came from the DNeasy Blood & Tissue kit. The sequenced sample was peripheral blood. The source is a man aged 35 to 55 with primary liver carcinoma and hepatitis B virus infection.

Here the CDR3 DNA reads TGTGCCATCAGTCGGGGACAGGGGGCGCCGGATGAGCAGTTCTTC. This translates into CAISRGQGAPDEQFF. This chain joins TRBV10-3 and TRBJ2-1; TRBD1 matches at 12 bases. Germline-derived CDR1 and CDR2 are ENHRY and SYGVKD. V shed 5 bases, J shed 8 bases, and the junction held 7 bases outside the gene matches. CDR3 length: 15 residues.

The gene calls are TRBV5-6 and TRBJ1-4; the D is unclear. Germline loops: CDR1 SGHDT, CDR2 YYEEEE. V was clipped by 2 bases and J by 8 bases, with 10 bases between them. The CDR3 has 13 amino acids. The DNA for the CDR3 is TGTGCCAGCAGCTTCGCGCCGGGGGAAAAACTGTTTTTT. The encoded protein is CASSFAPGEKLFF.

This clonotype was seen a single time. The junction departs from germline at one end; a sequencing error may be responsible. This chain joins TRBV9 and TRBJ1-1, with D unclear. Germline-derived CDR1 and CDR2 are SGDLS and YYNGEE. The CDR3 spans 16 residues. The CDR3 sequence: CASSPSRKLLSTEALF. The CDR3 DNA follows: TGTGCCAGCAGCCCGTCGAGGAAGCTGTTGAGCACTGAAGCTTTATTT.

Worth noting for this clonotype: The junction differs from germline at one of its ends, possibly a read error. The rearrangement links TRBV4-3 to TRBJ1-5, with a possible D match to TRBD1 (5 bases). CDR1 LGHNA and CDR2 YSLEER come from the germline V gene. This CDR3 spans 13 amino acids. As DNA, the CDR3 is TGTGCCAGCAGCCAGTCCAGGGAGCAGTCCCAGCATTTT. Translation gives CASSQSREQSQHF.

The chain uses TRBV29-1 and TRBJ1-1; D gene uncertain. The germline V gene has CDR1 SQVTM and CDR2 ANQGSEA. The CDR3 length is 12 residues. V was cut by 7 bases and J by 0 bases, with 9 bases left in between. The CDR3 DNA reads TGCAGCGCGATGAGATTGAACACTGAAGCTTTCTTT. Its protein product is CSAMRLNTEAFF.

This clonotype showed up just a few times. This sequence joins TRBV24-1 and TRBJ2-3; 8 nucleotides match TRBD1. Trimming cost V 5 bases and J 3 bases; bases outside gene matches: 9. The germline CDR1 and CDR2 sequences are KGHDR and SFDVKD. The CDR3 is 16 residues long. CDR3 protein: CATSVQRTGLTDTQYF. CDR3 in DNA: TGTGCCACCAGTGTGCAGAGGACAGGGTTAACAGATACGCAGTATTTT.

Turning to this clonotype: Just one base apart from a much larger clone, this may be a read error. The rearrangement joins TRBV12-3 or TRBV12-4 to TRBJ2-7; D is unresolved. This CDR3 comprises 11 residues. V was trimmed by 7 bases and J by 3 bases, leaving 7 bases between them. The CDR3 loop reads CASNMLYEQYF. The CDR3 nucleotides read TGTGCCAGCAACATGCTCTACGAGCAGTACTTC.

The rearrangement uses TRBV6-1 and TRBJ2-1; D perhaps matches TRBD2 (5 bases). CDR3 size: 15 residues. Germline CDR1 MNHNS, CDR2 SASEGT. Between the trimmed V and J ends, which lost 7 bases and 2 bases, there was a span of 15 bases. The CDR3 here is CASILGGGAYNEQFF. CDR3 nucleotides: TGTGCCAGCATCCTAGGCGGAGGAGCCTACAATGAGCAGTTCTTC.

Remarks on this clonotype: A clone one base away is much larger, so this may be a read error. Because the CDR3's place on the DNA is in doubt, the DNA is left out and the CDR3 is given as listed by TCRdb. The rearrangement uses TRBV12-1 and TRBJ1-5; whether TRBD1, the table's D call, matches the DNA was not checked. TRBV12-1 is a pseudogene locus. The CDR3 is 16 residues long, ends included. This chain's CDR3 is CVSSFGTGSRNQPQHF.

Worth noting for this clonotype: One junction end does not reproduce the germline sequence, and a read error may be involved. The chain uses TRBV6-6 and TRBJ2-3, with no clear D. The CDR3 has 12 amino acids. Germline-derived CDR1 and CDR2 are MNHNY and SVGAGI (reference sequence). DNA for the CDR3: TGTGCCATCAGTTACTCGTCTGATACGCAGTATTTT. It translates to CAISYSSDTQYF.

For this clonotype: This may be a read error: a much more frequent sequence differs by one nucleotide. This sequence joins TRBV6-7 and TRBJ2-7, with TRBD2 identical over 9 bases. TRBV6-7 is given ORF status, its function remaining uncertain. The junction had 17 bases not matched to a gene; V was cut back by 5 bases and J by 9 bases. The CDR3 has 16 amino acids. The DNA for the CDR3 is TGTGCCAGCAGTCACCTAGCGGGAAGGAAAAACCTTCCGCAGTACTTC. Its protein is CASSHLAGRKNLPQYF.

Of note for this clonotype: A much larger clone lies one base from this, so it may be a read error. V and J are TRBV10-3 and TRBJ1-2, with TRBD1 as a possible D gene (5 bases). V was shortened by 6 bases and J by 8 bases, with 13 bases between the two germline ends. The germline CDR1 and CDR2 sequences are ENHRY and SYGVKD. The CDR3 runs to 12 residues. CDR3 bases: TGTGCCATCAGGACAGAGGTAGACGGCTACACCTTC. Amino acid sequence: CAIRTEVDGYTF.

This clonotype showed up many times. The chain recombines TRBV11-2 with TRBJ1-2; no firm D call. V was trimmed by 5 bases and J by 9 bases, leaving 25 bases between them. Per the germline V gene, CDR1 is SGHAT and CDR2 is FQNNGV. The CDR3 has 16 residues. Here the CDR3 DNA reads TGTGCCAGCAGCCCCGACACCGGGCGGTGGATTAGAAGCTACACCTTC. Its translation: CASSPDTGRWIRSYTF. The complete variable domain, with remaining parts taken from reference TRBV11-2 and TRBJ1-2, reads EAGVAQSPRYKIIEKRQSVAFWCNPISGHATLYWYQQILGQGPKLLIQFQNNGVVDDSQLPKDRFSAERLKGVDSTLKIQPAKLEDSAVYLCASSPDTGRWIRSYTFGSGTRLTVV.

The sample holds many counts of this clonotype. The V gene is TRBV6-6, the J gene TRBJ2-2; D not resolved. Germline CDR1 is MNHNY and CDR2 is SVGAGI (reference sequence). The CDR3 is made up of 13 amino acids. Trimming stripped 8 bases from V and 0 bases from J, with 7 bases between. The CDR3 bases are TGTGCCAGCCGGTTGACGAACACCGGGGAGCTGTTTTTT. Amino acids: CASRLTNTGELFF.

Concerning this clonotype itself: A clone one base away is much larger, so this may be a read error. The chain uses TRBV4-2 and TRBJ2-5; D not certain. This CDR3 spans 16 amino acids. Looked up from germline, CDR1 is LGHNA and CDR2 is YNFKEQ. The DNA for the CDR3 is TGTGCCGGCAGCCAGACGGCAAGGACGGTGAGAGAGACCCAGTACTTC. Protein: CAGSQTARTVRETQYF.

With respect to this clonotype: A much bigger clone sits one base away, suggesting this may be a read error. The chain joins TRBV29-1 to TRBJ2-4; D not certain. V was pared by 7 bases and J by 0 bases, with 10 bases between. CDR1 SQVTM and CDR2 ANQGSEA come from the germline V gene. The CDR3 sequence is 13 residues long. The chain's CDR3 is CSAFPIAKNIQYF. CDR3 bases: TGCAGCGCTTTCCCAATAGCCAAAAACATTCAGTACTTC.

The chain couples TRBV5-1 to TRBJ2-1; 8 bases match TRBD2. Germline CDR1 is SGHRS and CDR2 is YFSETQ. The CDR3 is made up of 15 amino acids. V gave up 0 bases and J gave up 9 bases; unmatched junction bases: 8. As DNA, the CDR3 is TGCGCCAGCAGCTTGGAAGGGACTAGTCGGTTTGAGCAGTTCTTC. It is translated as CASSLEGTSRFEQFF.

This clonotype was counted only a few times. The V call is TRBV28, the J call TRBJ1-1; D not certain. V lost 5 bases and J 3 bases, leaving 16 bases between the germline ends. CDR3 length: 15 residues. The germline V gene encodes CDR1 MDHEN and CDR2 SYDVKM. In DNA, the CDR3 is TGTGCCAGCAGTGCCGCCGGGAAGGGTGACACTGAAGCTTTCTTT. Encoded protein: CASSAAGKGDTEAFF.

Note on this clonotype: No conserved phenylalanine or tryptophan ends this CDR3, so it is likely a read error. The J gene is TRBJ2-1, the V gene TRBV11-2; D gene unclear. Germline V CDR1 and CDR2: SGHAT, FQNNGV. This CDR3 contains 15 residues. For the CDR3, the DNA is TGTGTCAGCAGCTTAGTCCTCCTCTCCTACAATGAGCAGTTCCTC. This sequence encodes CVSSLVLLSYNEQFL.

V usage is TRBV14 and J usage is TRBJ2-1, with TRBD2 matching over 11 bases. The V and J ends lost 3 bases and 2 bases, in that order; junction bases with no gene match: 15. Looked up from germline, CDR1 is SGHDN and CDR2 is FVKESK. This CDR3 has 20 amino acids. The CDR3 is CASSHRRLAGILSPYNEQFF. The CDR3 DNA follows: TGTGCCAGCAGCCATAGAAGACTAGCGGGAATCCTCTCCCCCTACAATGAGCAGTTCTTC.

This clonotype was recorded once. A single base separates this from a much larger clone, so it may be a read error. Here the CDR3 reads CVIGDNEQFF. The CDR3 DNA follows: TGTGTCATCGGCGACAATGAGCAGTTCTTC. This chain links TRBV10-3 with TRBJ2-1; D ambiguous. The CDR3 runs 10 residues. The germline V gene encodes CDR1 ENHRY and CDR2 SYGVKD.

Of note for this clonotype: It is likely a read error, because the conserved phenylalanine at the end of the CDR3 is missing. The V gene is TRBV11-1, the J gene TRBJ2-7; the D gene could be TRBD1 or TRBD2 (5 bases each). The length of the CDR3 is 15 residues. V was cut by 6 bases and J by 2 bases, with 17 bases left in between. CDR1 and CDR2 from the germline V gene are SGHAT and FQDESV (reference sequence). The CDR3 protein is CASSVRDDTPYEQYS. The CDR3 coding sequence is TGTGCCAGCAGTGTCCGGGACGATACCCCCTACGAGCAGTACTCC.